This TCR beta chain was captured in a study of T cell changes during pregnancy in multiple sclerosis. Germline V gene data show CDR1 as MDHEN and CDR2 as SYDVKM. The CDR3 spans 14 residues. V was clipped by 2 bases and J by 2 bases, with 10 bases between them. Method: immunoSEQ multiplex PCR; TCRdb's copy keeps in-frame clones and lacks some. The data show 60,000 to 90,000 clones, with 70% to 90% seen just once and under 2.5% held by the top ten. This receptor was taken from a female donor with multiple sclerosis, enrolled in a pregnancy study. Sample: peripheral blood, taken before pregnancy. The chain employs TRBV28 and TRBJ2-7; a weak D match, TRBD2 (6 bases). CDR3 sequence: CASSLAASAYEQYF. CDR3 nucleotides: TGTGCCAGCAGTTTAGCGGCTAGCGCCTACGAGCAGTACTTC.